This T cell receptor (beta chain) was documented in a study of T cells in Graves' hyperthyroidism and ophthalmopathy. General study points: The majority of expanded thyroid clonotypes above 0.001 also appeared in blood.

This CDR3 contains 14 residues. Germline-derived CDR1 and CDR2 are SNHLY and FYNNEI. TCR beta CDR3 regions were amplified from RNA. Primed by the HTBI set, a first-round RT-PCR was run on the TCR CDR3. TCRdb fed the multiplex PCR reads into MiXCR, producing one record per CDR3 protein. This sample has some 600,000 distinct CDR3 sequences, with just over 45% found just once. Note on this clonotype: The antigen remains undetermined. One end of the junction fails to match germline, which may point to a read error.

This sequence originates from a young woman with Graves' hyperthyroidism. This chain links TRBV2 with TRBJ1-6, with a tentative D call TRBD1 (6 bases). The material sequenced was peripheral blood or thyroid tissue (not recorded which). This CDR3 reads CASSGGREQSPLDF. The CDR3 nucleotides read TGTGCCAGCAGCGGGGGCAGGGAACAATCACCCCTCGACTTT.